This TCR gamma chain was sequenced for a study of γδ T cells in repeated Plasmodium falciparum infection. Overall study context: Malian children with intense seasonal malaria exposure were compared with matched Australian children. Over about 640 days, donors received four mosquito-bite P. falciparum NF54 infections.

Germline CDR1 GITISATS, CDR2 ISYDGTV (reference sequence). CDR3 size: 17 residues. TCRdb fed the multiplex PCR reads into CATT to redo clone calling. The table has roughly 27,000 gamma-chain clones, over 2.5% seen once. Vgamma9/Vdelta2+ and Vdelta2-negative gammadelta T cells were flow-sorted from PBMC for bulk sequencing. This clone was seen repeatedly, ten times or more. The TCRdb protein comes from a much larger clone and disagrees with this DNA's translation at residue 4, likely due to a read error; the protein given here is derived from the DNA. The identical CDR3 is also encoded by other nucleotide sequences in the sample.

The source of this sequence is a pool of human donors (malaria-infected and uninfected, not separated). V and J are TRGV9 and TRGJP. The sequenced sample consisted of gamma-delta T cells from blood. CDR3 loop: CALREVTGELGKKIKVF. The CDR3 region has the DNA TGTGCCTTGCGGGAGGTGACTGGTGAGTTGGGCAAAAAAATCAAGGTATTT.